These T cell receptor beta chains were read from a single sample in a study of CD8 T cells in ankylosing spondylitis. A single record per CDR3 protein comes from TCRdb applying MiXCR to the 5' RACE reads. The sample contains 250,000 or so distinct CDR3 sequences, 18% of which appear only once. The sample taken for sequencing was blood, either unsorted or a sorted T cell fraction (not recorded which). The receptor set was obtained from a male donor with ankylosing spondylitis or in good health (not recorded which). Both conserved end residues are part of each CDR3. D genes are given only for firm matches. The size entry is marked missing in some rows and otherwise reads once, few, many or a size class.

.	TRBV27	TRBJ2-4	few	CASSLSNVAKNIQYF	TGTGCCAGCAGTTTATCGAATGTTGCCAAAAACATTCAGTACTTC
.	TRBV27	TRBJ2-2	few	CASSLIGAGTGELFF	TGTGCCAGCAGTTTAATCGGGGCAGGGACCGGGGAGCTGTTTTTT
.	TRBV11-2	TRBJ2-1	.	CASTHTGDSPYNEQFF	TGTGCCAGCACCCACACCGGGGATTCGCCCTACAATGAGCAGTTCTTC
.	TRBV15	TRBJ1-5	.	CATSRDEGDQPQHF	TGTGCCACCAGCAGAGATGAGGGGGACCAGCCCCAGCATTTT
TRBD1	TRBV7-9	TRBJ1-1	few	CASSAPGQGDTEAFF	TGTGCCAGCAGCGCGCCGGGACAGGGTGACACTGAAGCTTTCTTT
.	TRBV5-1	TRBJ2-7	.	CASSFWGGEYEQYF	TGCGCCAGCAGCTTTTGGGGAGGAGAATACGAGCAGTACTTC
.	TRBV4-3	TRBJ2-3	.	CASSQASETTDTQYF	TGCGCCAGCAGCCAAGCGTCAGAGACGACAGATACGCAGTATTTT
TRBD1	TRBV5-1	TRBJ2-1	.	CASSTSGTGGNEQFF	TGCGCCAGCAGCACCTCCGGGACAGGGGGCAATGAGCAGTTCTTC
TRBD1	TRBV28	TRBJ2-6	few	CATYNPGGTGANVLTF	TGTGCCACCTATAATCCAGGGGGCACTGGGGCCAACGTCCTGACTTTC
.	TRBV21-1	TRBJ1-2	.	CASSKGGQDSYGYTF	TGTGCCAGCAGCAAAGGTGGGCAGGATAGCTATGGCTACACCTTC
TRBD2	TRBV10-3	TRBJ2-1	few	CAISVGLAGANTLRNEQFF	TGTGCCATCAGTGTGGGACTAGCGGGAGCAAATACACTACGGAATGAGCAGTTCTTC
.	TRBV6-5	TRBJ2-3	few	CASSSGDSNTDTQYF	TGTGCCAGCAGTTCGGGGGACTCAAACACAGATACGCAGTATTTT
TRBD2	TRBV12-3/TRBV12-4	TRBJ2-2	few	CASSPGTIAGDGELFF	TGTGCCAGCAGTCCCGGTACGATAGCGGGAGACGGGGAGCTGTTTTTT
.	TRBV13	TRBJ1-3	many	CASSLGRGSGNTIYF	TGTGCCAGCAGCTTAGGCCGGGGCTCTGGAAACACCATATATTTT
.	TRBV27	TRBJ2-3	.	CASSFSSGRGYTDTQYF	TGTGCCAGCAGTTTTAGCAGTGGCAGGGGTTACACAGATACGCAGTATTTT
TRBD1	TRBV10-3	TRBJ1-1	many	CAIGARGRVTEAFF	TGTGCCATCGGGGCCAGGGGGCGAGTCACTGAAGCTTTCTTT
TRBD2	TRBV20-1	TRBJ2-7	.	CSATRTSGVSEQYF	TGCAGTGCTACCAGGACTAGCGGGGTCTCCGAGCAGTACTTC
TRBD1	TRBV4-3	TRBJ2-2	few	CASSQDSGQGNTGELFF	TGCGCCAGCAGCCAAGATAGTGGACAGGGGAACACCGGGGAGCTGTTTTTT
TRBD1	TRBV27	TRBJ1-5	.	CASSVDRANQPQHF	TGTGCCAGCAGCGTTGACAGGGCAAATCAGCCCCAGCATTTT
.	TRBV11-2	TRBJ2-1	.	CASSLVVAPNEQFF	TGTGCCAGCAGCTTAGTAGTGGCTCCCAATGAGCAGTTCTTC
.	TRBV10-3	TRBJ2-7	.	CAVQSGALYEQYF	TGTGCCGTCCAGTCAGGGGCCCTTTACGAGCAGTACTTC
TRBD2	TRBV4-2	TRBJ2-3	many	CASSQPTSGRQDTQYF	TGTGCCAGCAGCCAACCTACTAGCGGGAGGCAAGATACGCAGTATTTT
.	TRBV12-3/TRBV12-4	TRBJ2-1	many	CASNYGFYNEQFF	TGTGCCAGCAATTACGGGTTTTACAATGAGCAGTTCTTC
.	TRBV7-6	TRBJ2-3	many	CASSLATPPDTQYF	TGTGCCAGCAGCTTAGCAACCCCACCTGATACGCAGTATTTT
.	TRBV12-3/TRBV12-4	TRBJ2-1	many	CASSLSQGFYNEQFF	TGTGCCAGCAGTTTAAGTCAGGGGTTCTACAATGAGCAGTTCTTC
.	TRBV24-1	TRBJ2-1	.	CATSERGGGNEQFF	TGTGCCACCAGTGAAAGGGGGGGAGGCAATGAGCAGTTCTTC